A single sample gave rise to the 3 T cell receptor beta chains below, sequenced in a study of blood T cell repertoires in COVID-19. Data came from immunoSEQ multiplex PCR; TCRdb stores just in-frame clones and leaves some out. The sample shows some 130,000 clones, 84% of them seen only once. The specimen was peripheral blood. These receptor sequences come from a human donor in a cohort sampled during active COVID-19.

The chain employs TRBV12-3 or TRBV12-4 and TRBJ2-5; D not certain. This CDR3 region has 13 residues. The V and J ends lost 2 bases and 5 bases respectively, with 9 bases between them. The CDR3 reads CASSLLRSETQYF. The CDR3 DNA is TGTGCCAGCAGTTTACTGCGGTCGGAGACCCAGTACTTC.

This chain links TRBV6-5 with TRBJ2-7; D may be TRBD1 (5 bases). Per the germline V gene, CDR1 is MNHEY and CDR2 is SVGAGI. V was cut by 6 bases and J by 6 bases, with 15 bases left in between. This CDR3 spans 13 amino acids. The CDR3 DNA is TGTGCCAGCAGGACAGAGTATTCTACCGAGCAGTACTTC. It specifies CASRTEYSTEQYF.

The chain couples TRBV6-5 to TRBJ2-7, with TRBD2 matching over 8 bases. Germline CDR1 reads MNHEY; CDR2 reads SVGAGI. The V gene end was trimmed by 2 bases and the J gene end by 4 bases; junction bases not matched to a gene: 7. The CDR3 has 15 amino acids. CDR3 DNA: TGTGCCAGCAGTTACGGGGCGGGGGGAGGTTACGAGCAGTACTTC. Translated: CASSYGAGGGYEQYF.